The next 2 T cell receptor beta chains were all read from a single sample in a study of T cell changes during pregnancy in multiple sclerosis. Assay: immunoSEQ multiplex PCR; the TCRdb copy retains only in-frame clones and omits some. This sample yields over 60,000 clones, of which approximately 90% are seen a single time; 2.5% belongs to the top ten. The sample consisted of peripheral blood, taken in the first trimester of pregnancy. The receptors here all came from a female donor with multiple sclerosis, enrolled in a pregnancy study.

The chain links TRBV6-6 to TRBJ1-2, with unresolved D. V was shortened by 2 bases and J by 2 bases, with 9 bases between the two germline ends. From germline, CDR1 is MNHNY and CDR2 SVGAGI (reference sequence). CDR3 length: 14 residues. CDR3 loop: CASSYGEENYGYTF. Here the CDR3 DNA reads TGTGCCAGCAGTTACGGGGAGGAGAACTATGGCTACACCTTC.

The V and J genes are TRBV9 and TRBJ2-5, with D possibly TRBD2 on 6 matching bases. This CDR3 spans 15 amino acids. Germline V gene sequence: CDR1 SGDLS, CDR2 YYNGEE. Trimming shortened V by 4 bases and J by 5 bases, and 18 bases separated the two germline ends. The CDR3 region has the DNA TGTGCCAGCAGCCCCCAGCGGGTTCGGGGGGAGACCCAGTACTTC. Its protein is CASSPQRVRGETQYF.